These 7 T cell receptor beta chains came from one sample sequenced in a study of T cells in Graves' hyperthyroidism and ophthalmopathy. Regions amplified from RNA transcripts were the TCR beta CDR3 regions. HTBI primers drove first-round RT-PCR of the TCR CDR3. TCRdb analysed the multiplex PCR reads with MiXCR anew, one entry per CDR3 protein. The table has nearly 750,000 distinct CDR3 sequences, approximately 40% seen once. Sequenced material: blood. The receptors come from a woman aged 40 to 50 with Graves' hyperthyroidism.

This clonotype was picked up a small number of times. This rearrangement joins TRBV4-1 to TRBJ1-1; D unresolved. CDR1 is MGHRA and CDR2 is YSYEKL in the germline V gene. The CDR3 has 13 amino acids. Trimming left V 3 bases short and J 4 bases short, with 9 bases between. CDR3 coding DNA: TGCGCCAGCAGCCACGTAGAGGGCACTGAAGCTTTCTTT. This codes for CASSHVEGTEAFF.

The chain joins TRBV19 to TRBJ2-5; the match to TRBD1 covers 7 bases. Per germline, CDR1 LNHDA and CDR2 SQIVND (reference sequence). There are 19 residues in the CDR3. Unmatched junction bases numbered 14, after V lost 0 bases and J lost 1 base. CDR3 bases: TGTGCCAGTAGTATAGAGCCGCGTTGGACAGGTAAAATCCAAGAGACCCAGTACTTC. Protein: CASSIEPRWTGKIQETQYF.

The V and J genes are TRBV4-2 and TRBJ2-7, with D perhaps matching TRBD2 (6 bases). CDR1 LGHNA and CDR2 YNFKEQ come from the germline V gene. This CDR3 is 21 amino acids long. V was pared by 1 base and J by 2 bases, with 30 bases between. The CDR3: CASSQVWRVRPLAEGTYEQYF. CDR3 bases: TGTGCCAGCAGCCAAGTATGGAGGGTGCGGCCCCTGGCGGAGGGGACCTACGAGCAGTACTTC.

Of note for this clonotype: A much larger clone is a single base away; this may be a read error. This sequence joins TRBV5-6 and TRBJ2-6; 7 bases are a match to TRBD1. Per germline, CDR1 SGHDT and CDR2 YYEEEE. This CDR3 contains 15 residues. The CDR3 is CASSWDSSGTNVLTF. CDR3 nucleotides: TGTGCCAGCAGCTGGGACAGCTCTGGGACCAACGTCCTGACTTTC.

Of note for this clonotype: A clone one base away is much larger, so this may be a read error. The V call is TRBV5-4, the J call TRBJ2-6; D possibly corresponds to TRBD1 (5 bases). There are 17 residues in the CDR3. Germline loops: CDR1 SGHNT, CDR2 YYREEE (reference sequence). V gave up 0 bases and J gave up 0 bases, with 10 bases separating them. CDR3: CASSLGQSLSGANVLTF. The CDR3 nucleotides read TGTGCCAGCAGCTTGGGACAGAGCCTCTCTGGGGCCAACGTCCTGACTTTC.

In this sample, this clonotype turned up many times. The chain combines TRBV6-2 or TRBV6-3 with TRBJ1-1; D unresolved. Trimming stripped 5 bases from V and 3 bases from J, with 7 bases between. From germline, CDR1 is MNHEY and CDR2 SVGEGT. The CDR3 consists of 12 residues. This CDR3 reads CASSRIDTEAFF. Here the CDR3 DNA reads TGTGCCAGCAGTAGGATCGACACTGAAGCTTTCTTT.

This clonotype was picked up many times. The chain couples TRBV20-1 to TRBJ1-4, with unresolved D. Germline V CDR1 and CDR2: DFQATT, SNEGSKA (reference sequence). V shed 6 bases and J shed 3 bases, with 14 bases lying between them. This CDR3 has 14 residues. The CDR3, as DNA: TGCAGTGCCACTAGCACGTGGTCTAATGAAAAACTGTTTTTT. Translating gives CSATSTWSNEKLFF.